The 4 T cell receptor beta chains listed next were all sequenced from one sample in a study of blood T cell repertoires in COVID-19. The protocol was immunoSEQ multiplex PCR, while the TCRdb copy is restricted to in-frame clones and leaves out a portion. The sample has a few hundred thousand clones, about 88% seen once. Material for sequencing was peripheral blood. All receptors derive from a woman aged 45 to 65 with COVID-19, enrolled during active disease.

The chain recombines TRBV7-2 with TRBJ2-3; 7 bases match TRBD2. V lost 3 bases, J lost 3 bases, and 3 bases stayed unmatched. The CDR3 is made up of 14 amino acids. Germline V lookup: CDR1 SGHTA, CDR2 FQGNSA. Written as DNA, the CDR3 is TGTGCCAGCAGCTTCGGACTAGGAACAGATACGCAGTATTTT. Its protein is CASSFGLGTDTQYF. Full variable domain (remainder filled in from reference TRBV7-2 and TRBJ2-3): GAGVSQSPSNKVTEKGKDVELRCDPISGHTALYWYRQSLGQGLEFLIYFQGNSAPDKSGLPSDRFSAERTGGSVSTLTIQRTQQEDSAVYLCASSFGLGTDTQYFGPGTRLTVL.

The chain links TRBV5-4 to TRBJ2-1; 8 bases align to TRBD1. The CDR3 totals 16 residues. V trimming: 4 bases; J trimming: 0 bases; junction bases outside the gene matches: 6. Germline V lookup: CDR1 SGHNT, CDR2 YYREEE (reference sequence). The CDR3 DNA sequence: TGTGCCAGCAGCACCCGACAGGGGCCCTCCTACAATGAGCAGTTCTTC. It is translated as CASSTRQGPSYNEQFF. The variable domain in full, completed from reference TRBV5-4 and TRBJ2-1, reads ETGVTQSPTHLIKTRGQQVTLRCSSQSGHNTVSWYQQALGQGPQFIFQYYREEENGRGNFPPRFSGLQFPNYSSELNVNALELDDSALYLCASSTRQGPSYNEQFFGPGTRLTVL.

The genes are TRBV10-3 and TRBJ2-7, with 7 bases identical to TRBD1. The germline CDR1 and CDR2 sequences are ENHRY and SYGVKD. Germline trimming cut 11 bases from V and 4 bases from J; bases unmatched to any gene: 8. The CDR3 spans 12 residues. The CDR3 DNA is TGTGCCGTCTCCCGGGACAGTTACGAGCAGTACGTC. Translated: CAVSRDSYEQYV.

The J gene is TRBJ1-2, the V gene TRBV12-3 or TRBV12-4, with 10 bases fitting TRBD1. V trimming: 3 bases; J trimming: 8 bases; junction bases outside the gene matches: 3. The CDR3 has 13 residues. The CDR3 reads CASSFDRGRGYTF. The CDR3 DNA is TGTGCCAGCAGTTTCGACAGGGGGCGAGGCTACACCTTC.